Following are 3 T cell receptor beta chains from one sample sequenced in a study of technical replicates of blood from a handful of donors. This table comes from immunoSEQ multiplex PCR, and its TCRdb copy is limited to in-frame clones, with some not included. The table records approximately 100,000 clones, roughly 95% of them present only once. The specimen sequenced was T cells isolated from PBMCs. The receptors come from a human donor in good health.

The sample holds one count of this clone. This chain joins TRBV7-6 and TRBJ2-7; 7 bases are a match to TRBD1. The germline V gene has CDR1 SGHVS and CDR2 FNYEAQ. This CDR3 contains 16 residues. Unmatched junction bases numbered 11, after V lost 6 bases and J lost 0 bases. CDR3 in DNA: TGTGCCAGCAGTTACCGCGCCGGGACAGACTCCTACGAGCAGTACTTC. Translated: CASSYRAGTDSYEQYF.

The chain recombines TRBV6-5 with TRBJ2-7; TRBD2 agrees at 8 bases. The CDR3 is made up of 13 amino acids. V lost 8 bases, J lost 2 bases, and 5 bases stayed unmatched. CDR1 and CDR2 (germline): MNHEY, SVGAGI. CDR3 DNA: TGTGCCAGCGGACAGCGGGAGACCTACGAGCAGTACTTC. Amino acid sequence: CASGQRETYEQYF.

The genes are TRBV7-3 and TRBJ1-1; no firm D call. V gave up 2 bases and J gave up 1 base, with 11 bases separating them. The CDR3 totals 15 residues. CDR1 is SGHTA and CDR2 is FQGTGA in the germline V gene. As DNA, the CDR3 is TGTGCCAGCAGCTTAGGTGCGGGGAAGAACACTGAAGCTTTCTTT. Translation gives CASSLGAGKNTEAFF.